This T cell receptor (beta chain) was sequenced for a study of T cell repertoires in cytomegalovirus infection. Study-level background: Public TCR beta signature analysis indicated the presence of both CMV infection and matching HLA type. The study, taken as a whole, reports: The response measured ex vivo was dominated by TCR beta clonotypes (HLA-C-restricted and CMV-specific).

From the reads, TCRdb called clonotypes with MiXCR, one entry per CDR3 protein. This sample has 100,000 to 150,000 distinct CDR3 sequences, with over 25% found just once. There are 14 residues in the CDR3. V gave up 8 bases and J gave up 0 bases; unmatched junction bases: 7. On this clonotype itself: What it binds is unknown.

The material was CD8+ T cells from cultured PBMCs, obtained from culture after CMV antigen stimulation. The chain has TRBV5-3 and TRBJ2-5; 7 bases fit TRBD1. TRBV5-3 is noted as an ORF with a role that remains uncertain. The clonotype originates from a human donor in good health (CMV status not recorded). Some clones in this sample may be carry-over from other donors' samples. The CDR3 nucleotides are TGTGCCAGCAGTTGGACAGGACACCAAGAGACCCAGTACTTC. Translation gives CASSWTGHQETQYF.